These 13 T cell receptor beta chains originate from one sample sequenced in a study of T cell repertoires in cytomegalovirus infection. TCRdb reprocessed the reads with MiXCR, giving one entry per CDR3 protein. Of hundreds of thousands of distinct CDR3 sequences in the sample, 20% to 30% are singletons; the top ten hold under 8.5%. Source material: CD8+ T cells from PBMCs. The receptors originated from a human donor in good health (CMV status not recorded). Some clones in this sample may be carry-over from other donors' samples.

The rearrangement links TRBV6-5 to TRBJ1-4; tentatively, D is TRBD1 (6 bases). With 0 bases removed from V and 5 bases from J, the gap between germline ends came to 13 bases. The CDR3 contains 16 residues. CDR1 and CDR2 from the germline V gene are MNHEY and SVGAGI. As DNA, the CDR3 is TGTGCCAGCAGTTACTCTGGAGGGGGGGCAAATGAAAAACTGTTTTTT. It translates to CASSYSGGGANEKLFF.

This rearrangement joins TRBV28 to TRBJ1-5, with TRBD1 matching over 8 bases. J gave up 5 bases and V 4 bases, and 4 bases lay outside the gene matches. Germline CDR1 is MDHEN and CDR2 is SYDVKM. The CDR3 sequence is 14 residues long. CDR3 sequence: CASSSQGADQPQHF. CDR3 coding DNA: TGTGCCAGCAGTTCCCAGGGGGCGGATCAGCCCCAGCATTTT.

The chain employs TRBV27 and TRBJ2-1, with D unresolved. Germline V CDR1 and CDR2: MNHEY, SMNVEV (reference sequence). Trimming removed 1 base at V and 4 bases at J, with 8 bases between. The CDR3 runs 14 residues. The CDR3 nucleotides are TGTGCCAGCAGTTTATTACCGGAGTACAATGAGCAGTTCTTC. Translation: CASSLLPEYNEQFF.

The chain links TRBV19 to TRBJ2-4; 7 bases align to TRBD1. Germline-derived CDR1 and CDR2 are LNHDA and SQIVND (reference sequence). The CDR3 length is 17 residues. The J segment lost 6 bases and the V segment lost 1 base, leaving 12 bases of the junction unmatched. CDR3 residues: CASSIAGPGTELNIQYF. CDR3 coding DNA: TGTGCCAGTAGTATAGCGGGCCCCGGGACAGAGTTAAACATTCAGTACTTC.

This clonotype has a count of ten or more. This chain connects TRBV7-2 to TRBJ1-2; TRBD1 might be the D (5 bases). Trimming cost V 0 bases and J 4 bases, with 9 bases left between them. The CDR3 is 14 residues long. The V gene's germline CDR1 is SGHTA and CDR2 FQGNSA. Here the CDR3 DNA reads TGTGCCAGCAGCTTAGCGGGGCAGCGCTATGGCTACACCTTC. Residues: CASSLAGQRYGYTF.

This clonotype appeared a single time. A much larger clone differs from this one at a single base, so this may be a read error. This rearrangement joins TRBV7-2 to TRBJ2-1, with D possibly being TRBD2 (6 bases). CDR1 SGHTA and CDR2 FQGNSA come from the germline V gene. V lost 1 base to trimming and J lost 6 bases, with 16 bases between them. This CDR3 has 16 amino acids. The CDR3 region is CASSLEFEGRINEQFF. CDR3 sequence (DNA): TGTGCCAGCAGCTTAGAATTTGAGGGGAGGATCAATGAGCAGTTCTTC.

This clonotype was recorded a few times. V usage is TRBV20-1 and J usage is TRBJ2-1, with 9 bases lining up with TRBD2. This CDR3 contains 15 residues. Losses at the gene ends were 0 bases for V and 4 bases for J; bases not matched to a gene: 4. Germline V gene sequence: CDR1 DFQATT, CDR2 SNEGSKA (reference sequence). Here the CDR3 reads CSARDTAGGYNEQFF. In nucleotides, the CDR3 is TGCAGTGCTAGAGATACAGCGGGGGGTTACAATGAGCAGTTCTTC.

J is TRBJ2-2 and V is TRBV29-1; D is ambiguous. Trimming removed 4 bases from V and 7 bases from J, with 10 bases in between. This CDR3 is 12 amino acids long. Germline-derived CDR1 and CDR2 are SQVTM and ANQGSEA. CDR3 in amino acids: CSVVGSIGELFF. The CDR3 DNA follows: TGCAGCGTTGTTGGGTCCATCGGGGAGCTGTTTTTT.

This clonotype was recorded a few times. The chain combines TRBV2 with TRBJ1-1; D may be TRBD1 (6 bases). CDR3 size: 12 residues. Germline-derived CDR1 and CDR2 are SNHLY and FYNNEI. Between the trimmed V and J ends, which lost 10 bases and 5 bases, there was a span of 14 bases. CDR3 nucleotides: TGTGCCACACAGGGCATTAGAACTGAAGCTTTCTTT. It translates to CATQGIRTEAFF. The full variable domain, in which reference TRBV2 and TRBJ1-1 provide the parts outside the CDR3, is EPEVTQTPSHQVTQMGQEVILRCVPISNHLYFYWYRQILGQKVEFLVSFYNNEISEKSEIFDDQFSVERPDGSNFTLKIRSTKLEDSAMYFCATQGIRTEAFFGQGTRLTVV.

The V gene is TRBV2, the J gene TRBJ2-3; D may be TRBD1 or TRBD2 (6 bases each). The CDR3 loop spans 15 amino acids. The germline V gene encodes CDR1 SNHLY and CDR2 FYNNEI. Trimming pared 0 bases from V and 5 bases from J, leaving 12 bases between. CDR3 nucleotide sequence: TGTGCCAGCAGTGAAGCAAGAGGAGGGGGAGATACGCAGTATTTT. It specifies CASSEARGGGDTQYF.

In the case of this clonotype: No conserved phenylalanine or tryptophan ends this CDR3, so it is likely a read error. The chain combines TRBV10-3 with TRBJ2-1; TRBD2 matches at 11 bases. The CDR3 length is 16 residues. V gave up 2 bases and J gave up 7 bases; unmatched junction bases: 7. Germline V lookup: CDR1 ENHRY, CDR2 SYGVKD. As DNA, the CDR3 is TGTGCCATCAGTGAGCAGAGTAGCGGGGGGGCAAATGAGCAGTTCTTA. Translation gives CAISEQSSGGANEQFL.

The CDR3 DNA sequence: TGTGCCAGCAGTTACCAGGGAACAACCTACGAGCAGTACGTC. Its translation: CASSYQGTTYEQYV. The chain uses TRBV6-2 or TRBV6-3 and TRBJ2-7; D possibly corresponds to TRBD1 (5 bases). Germline CDR1 is MNHEY and CDR2 is SVGEGT. The V gene lost 2 bases and the J gene lost 2 bases, with 10 bases spanning the gap. The CDR3 loop spans 14 amino acids.

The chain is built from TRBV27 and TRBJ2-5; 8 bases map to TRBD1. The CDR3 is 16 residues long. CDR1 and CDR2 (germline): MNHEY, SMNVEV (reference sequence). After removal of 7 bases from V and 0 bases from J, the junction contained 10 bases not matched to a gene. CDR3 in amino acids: CASTPLGGQDQETQYF. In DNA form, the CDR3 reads TGTGCCAGCACCCCGTTGGGGGGACAGGACCAAGAGACCCAGTACTTC.